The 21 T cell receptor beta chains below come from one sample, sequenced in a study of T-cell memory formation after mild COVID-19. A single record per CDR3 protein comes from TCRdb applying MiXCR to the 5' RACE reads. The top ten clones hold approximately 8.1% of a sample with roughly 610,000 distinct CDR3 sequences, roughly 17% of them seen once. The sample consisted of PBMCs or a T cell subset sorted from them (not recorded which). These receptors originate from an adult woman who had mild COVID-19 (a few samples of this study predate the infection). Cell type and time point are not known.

DNA for the CDR3: TGCGCCAGCAGCCAAGTTACGGGGAAGAACACTGAAGCTTTCTTT. It specifies CASSQVTGKNTEAFF. The V call is TRBV4-1, the J call TRBJ1-1; unclear D gene. This CDR3 is built from 15 residues. The V gene lost 1 base and the J gene lost 1 base, with 10 bases spanning the gap. CDR1 MGHRA and CDR2 YSYEKL come from the germline V gene.

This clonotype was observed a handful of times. CDR3 DNA: TGTGCCACCAGCAGAGATCGTGGAGGGGGGCACATTCAGTACTTC. It translates to CATSRDRGGGHIQYF. The chain has TRBV15 and TRBJ2-4, with D perhaps matching TRBD1 or TRBD2 (6 bases each). Per germline, CDR1 LNHNV and CDR2 YYDKDF (reference sequence). Trimming cost V 0 bases and J 8 bases, with 14 bases left between them. The CDR3 is made up of 15 amino acids. The full variable domain, in which reference TRBV15 and TRBJ2-4 provide the parts outside the CDR3, is DAMVIQNPRYQVTQFGKPVTLSCSQTLNHNVMYWYQQKSSQAPKLLFHYYDKDFNNEADTPDNFQSRRPNTSFCFLDIRSPGLGDTAMYLCATSRDRGGGHIQYFGAGTRLSVL.

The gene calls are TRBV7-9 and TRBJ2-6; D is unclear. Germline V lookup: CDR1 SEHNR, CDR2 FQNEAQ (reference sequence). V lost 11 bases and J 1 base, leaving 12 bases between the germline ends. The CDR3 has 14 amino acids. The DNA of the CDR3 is TGTGCCTGTGATGAGAGATCTGGGGCCAACGTCCTGACTTTC. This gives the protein CACDERSGANVLTF.

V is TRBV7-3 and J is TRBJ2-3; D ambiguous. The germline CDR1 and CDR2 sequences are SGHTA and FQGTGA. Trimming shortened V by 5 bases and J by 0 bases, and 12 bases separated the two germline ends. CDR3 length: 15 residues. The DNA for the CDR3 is TGTGCCAGCAGCCCTTACGCCTCTAGCACAGATACGCAGTATTTT. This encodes CASSPYASSTDTQYF. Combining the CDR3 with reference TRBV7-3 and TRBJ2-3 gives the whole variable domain GAGVSQTPSNKVTEKGKYVELRCDPISGHTALYWYRQSLGQGPEFLIYFQGTGAADDSGLPNDRFFAVRPEGSVSTLKIQRTERGDSAVYLCASSPYASSTDTQYFGPGTRLTVL.

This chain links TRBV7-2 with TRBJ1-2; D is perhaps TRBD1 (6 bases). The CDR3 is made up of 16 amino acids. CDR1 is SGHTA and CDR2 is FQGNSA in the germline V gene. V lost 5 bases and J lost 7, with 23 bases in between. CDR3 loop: CASSPYRAGASIGYTF. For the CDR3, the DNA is TGTGCCAGCAGCCCGTACAGGGCCGGGGCGTCTATTGGCTACACCTTC. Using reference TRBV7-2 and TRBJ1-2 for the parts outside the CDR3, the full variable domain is GAGVSQSPSNKVTEKGKDVELRCDPISGHTALYWYRQSLGQGLEFLIYFQGNSAPDKSGLPSDRFSAERTGGSVSTLTIQRTQQEDSAVYLCASSPYRAGASIGYTFGSGTRLTVV.

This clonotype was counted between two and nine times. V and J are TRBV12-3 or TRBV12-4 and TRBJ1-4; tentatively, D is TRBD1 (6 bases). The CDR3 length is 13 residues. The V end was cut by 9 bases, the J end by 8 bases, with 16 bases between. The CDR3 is CASTRGGWEKLFF. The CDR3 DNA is TGTGCCAGTACCAGGGGAGGGTGGGAAAAACTGTTTTTT.

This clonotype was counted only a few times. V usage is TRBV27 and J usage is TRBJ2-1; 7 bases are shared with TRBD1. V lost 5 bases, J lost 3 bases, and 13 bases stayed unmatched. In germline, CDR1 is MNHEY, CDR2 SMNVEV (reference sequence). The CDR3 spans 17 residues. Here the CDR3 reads CASSLRQGFRSYNEQFF. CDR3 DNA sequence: TGTGCCAGCAGTCTACGACAGGGTTTTCGGAGCTACAATGAGCAGTTCTTC.

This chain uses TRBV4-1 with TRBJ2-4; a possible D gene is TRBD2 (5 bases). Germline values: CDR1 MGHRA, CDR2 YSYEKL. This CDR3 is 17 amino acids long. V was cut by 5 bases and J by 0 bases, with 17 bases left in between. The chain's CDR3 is CASSSNLAREAKNIQYF. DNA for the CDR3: TGCGCCAGCAGCTCTAATCTGGCCCGGGAAGCCAAAAACATTCAGTACTTC.

DNA of the CDR3: TGTGCCAGCAGTGAATGGGCTAGCGGGGCCCCGGGGGAGCAGTACTTC. It encodes CASSEWASGAPGEQYF. The genes are TRBV25-1 and TRBJ2-7; 9 nucleotides line up with TRBD2. The V gene end was trimmed by 1 base and the J gene end by 7 bases; junction bases not matched to a gene: 11. This CDR3 contains 16 residues. Germline assignment: CDR1 MGHDK and CDR2 SYGVNS.

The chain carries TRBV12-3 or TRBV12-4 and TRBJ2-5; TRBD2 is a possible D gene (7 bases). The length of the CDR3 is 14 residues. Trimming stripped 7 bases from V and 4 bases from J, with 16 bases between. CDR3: CASTRGAPRETQYF. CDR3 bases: TGTGCCAGCACCCGGGGGGCACCCCGAGAGACCCAGTACTTC.

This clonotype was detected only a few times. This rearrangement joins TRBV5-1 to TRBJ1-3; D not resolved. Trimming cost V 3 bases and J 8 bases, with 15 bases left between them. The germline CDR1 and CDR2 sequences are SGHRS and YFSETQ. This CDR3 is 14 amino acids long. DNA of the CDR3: TGCGCCAGCAGCTACGCCGGTCCGGATGACACCATATATTTT. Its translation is CASSYAGPDDTIYF.

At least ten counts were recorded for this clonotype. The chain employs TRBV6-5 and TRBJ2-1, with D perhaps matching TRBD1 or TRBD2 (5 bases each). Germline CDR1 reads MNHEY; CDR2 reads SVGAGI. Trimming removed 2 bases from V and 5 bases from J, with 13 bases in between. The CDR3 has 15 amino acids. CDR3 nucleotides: TGTGCCAGCAGTTACCGGTGGGACCCCGACAATGAGCAGTTCTTC. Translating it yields CASSYRWDPDNEQFF.

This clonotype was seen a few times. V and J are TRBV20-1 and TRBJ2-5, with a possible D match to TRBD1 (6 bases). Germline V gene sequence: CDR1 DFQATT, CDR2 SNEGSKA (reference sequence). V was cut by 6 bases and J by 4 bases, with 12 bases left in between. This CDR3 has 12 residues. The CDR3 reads CSAGQSIETQYF. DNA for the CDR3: TGCAGTGCCGGACAGAGCATAGAGACCCAGTACTTC.

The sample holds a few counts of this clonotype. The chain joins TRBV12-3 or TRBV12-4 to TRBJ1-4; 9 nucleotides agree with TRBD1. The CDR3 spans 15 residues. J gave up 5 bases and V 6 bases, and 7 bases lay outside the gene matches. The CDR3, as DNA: TGTGCCAGCAGCATAATGGGACAGGGAAATGAAAAACTGTTTTTT. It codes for CASSIMGQGNEKLFF.

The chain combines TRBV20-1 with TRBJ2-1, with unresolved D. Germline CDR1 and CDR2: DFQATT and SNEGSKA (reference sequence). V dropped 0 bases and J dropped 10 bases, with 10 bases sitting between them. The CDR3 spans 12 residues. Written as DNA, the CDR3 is TGCAGTGCTAGAGATGGCGGTTACGAGCAGTTCTTC. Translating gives CSARDGGYEQFF.

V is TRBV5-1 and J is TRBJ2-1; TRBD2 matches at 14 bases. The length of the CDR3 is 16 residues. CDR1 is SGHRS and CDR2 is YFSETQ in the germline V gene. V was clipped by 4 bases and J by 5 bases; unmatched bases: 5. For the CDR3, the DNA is TGCGCCAGCAGCATGGGGGGACTAGCGGGGGACAATGAGCAGTTCTTC. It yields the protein CASSMGGLAGDNEQFF.

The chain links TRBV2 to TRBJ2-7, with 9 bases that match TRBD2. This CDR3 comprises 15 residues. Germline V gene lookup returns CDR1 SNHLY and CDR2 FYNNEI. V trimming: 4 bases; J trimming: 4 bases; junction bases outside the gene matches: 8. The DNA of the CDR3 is TGTGCCAGCAGTGTATTAGCGGGAGTTGGGTACGAGCAGTACTTC. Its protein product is CASSVLAGVGYEQYF. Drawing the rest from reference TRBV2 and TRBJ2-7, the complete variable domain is EPEVTQTPSHQVTQMGQEVILRCVPISNHLYFYWYRQILGQKVEFLVSFYNNEISEKSEIFDDQFSVERPDGSNFTLKIRSTKLEDSAMYFCASSVLAGVGYEQYFGPGTRLTVT.

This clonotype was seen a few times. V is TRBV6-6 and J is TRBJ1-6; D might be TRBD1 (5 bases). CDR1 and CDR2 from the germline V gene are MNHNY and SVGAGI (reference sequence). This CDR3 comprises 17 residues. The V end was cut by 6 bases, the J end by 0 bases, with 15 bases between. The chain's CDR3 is CASSLGGHLSYNSPLHF. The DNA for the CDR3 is TGTGCCAGCAGCCTGGGTGGACATCTCTCCTATAATTCACCCCTCCACTTT.

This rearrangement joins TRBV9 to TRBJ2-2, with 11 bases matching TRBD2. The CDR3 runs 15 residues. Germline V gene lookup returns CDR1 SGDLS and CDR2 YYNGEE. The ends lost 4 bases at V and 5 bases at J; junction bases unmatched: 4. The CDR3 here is CASSSTSGKTGELFF. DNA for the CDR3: TGTGCCAGCAGCTCGACTAGCGGGAAAACCGGGGAGCTGTTTTTT.

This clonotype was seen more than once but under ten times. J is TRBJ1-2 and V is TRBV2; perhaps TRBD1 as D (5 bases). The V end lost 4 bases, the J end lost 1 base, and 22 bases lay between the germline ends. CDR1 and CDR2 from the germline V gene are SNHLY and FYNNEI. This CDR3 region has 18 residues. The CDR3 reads CASSGPTGTAKYNYGYTF. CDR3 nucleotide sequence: TGTGCCAGCAGTGGTCCAACTGGGACCGCTAAGTATAACTATGGCTACACCTTC.

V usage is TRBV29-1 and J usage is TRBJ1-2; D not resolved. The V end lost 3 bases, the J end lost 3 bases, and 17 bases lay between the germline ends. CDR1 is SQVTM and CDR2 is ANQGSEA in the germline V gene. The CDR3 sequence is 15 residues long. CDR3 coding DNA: TGCAGCGTTGACGAACAGAAGGAACTTTACTATGGCTACACCTTC. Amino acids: CSVDEQKELYYGYTF.